This TCR beta chain comes out of a study of beta chain features in type 1 diabetes. Background on the study: The patients were much like the healthy donors in age, gender and cell yields. Broader study findings: The analysis here could not establish whether HLA type shapes TCRB rearrangement. Compared to healthy donors, patients appeared to have naive, central memory and Treg TCRB repertoires that were more alike.

The CDR3 covers 16 residues. Germline CDR1 is SGHTA and CDR2 is FQGTGA. V lost 5 bases, J lost 4 bases, and 7 bases stayed unmatched. As concerns this clone: Its antigen is not known.

Donors underwent one heparinised blood draw, 95 to 150 mL on average. Sequencing targeted expressed TCRB transcripts, as all isolated RNA had been reverse transcribed. Using immunoSEQ multiplex PCR, the repertoire was profiled, and TCRdb retains in-frame clones only, with some absent. The profile shows under 400,000 clones, 14% of them singletons. The chain joins TRBV7-3 to TRBJ2-5, with 13 positions matching TRBD2. This TCR derives from a man under 40 in good health. Material for sequencing was central memory CD4+ T cells from blood. CDR3 sequence reads: CASSPTSGGARETQYF. DNA for the CDR3: TGTGCCAGCAGCCCTACTAGCGGGGGGGCCCGAGAGACCCAGTACTTC.